These T cell receptor beta chains were read from a single sample in a study of blood T cell repertoires in COVID-19. TCRdb's table, derived via immunoSEQ multiplex PCR, lists solely in-frame clones and lacks some. The repertoire holds around 54,000 clones, with 90% as singletons. Specimen: peripheral blood. These TCRs come from a human donor in a cohort sampled during active COVID-19. Both conserved end residues are part of each CDR3. D genes are given only for firm matches. Size is omitted from some rows. Given values are once, few, many or a class for expanded clones.

d_call: TRBD1
v_call: TRBV18
j_call: TRBJ2-5
clone_size: once
cdr3_length: 15
cdr3_aa: CASSPMTGGRETQYF
cdr3_nt: TGTGCCAGCTCACCTATGACAGGGGGTCGGGAGACCCAGTACTTC

d_call: TRBD1
v_call: TRBV27
j_call: TRBJ1-5
clone_size: .
cdr3_length: 14
cdr3_aa: CASSDRGRGQPQHF
cdr3_nt: TGTGCCAGCAGTGACAGGGGGAGAGGTCAGCCCCAGCATTTT

d_call: TRBD1
v_call: TRBV27
j_call: TRBJ2-7
clone_size: .
cdr3_length: 17
cdr3_aa: CASSLYTPGQGDYEQYF
cdr3_nt: TGTGCCAGCAGTTTATATACCCCCGGACAGGGAGACTACGAGCAGTACTTC

d_call: .
v_call: TRBV3-1/TRBV3-2
j_call: TRBJ2-1
clone_size: .
cdr3_length: 16
cdr3_aa: CASSQGGLLTYNEQFF
cdr3_nt: TGTGCCAGCAGCCAAGGAGGGTTACTAACATACAATGAGCAGTTCTTC

d_call: .
v_call: TRBV19
j_call: TRBJ1-5
clone_size: .
cdr3_length: 15
cdr3_aa: CASSIVQSTNQPQHF
cdr3_nt: TGTGCCAGTAGTATAGTACAGAGTACTAATCAGCCCCAGCATTTT

d_call: TRBD2
v_call: TRBV3-1/TRBV3-2
j_call: TRBJ2-3
clone_size: .
cdr3_length: 17
cdr3_aa: CASSQERLAGTTDTQYF
cdr3_nt: TGTGCCAGCAGCCAAGAAAGACTAGCGGGAACCACAGATACGCAGTATTTT

d_call: TRBD2
v_call: TRBV9
j_call: TRBJ2-3
clone_size: .
cdr3_length: 15
cdr3_aa: CASSAGLVYTDTQYF
cdr3_nt: TGTGCCAGCAGCGCCGGACTAGTTTATACAGATACGCAGTATTTT

d_call: .
v_call: TRBV3-1/TRBV3-2
j_call: TRBJ1-2
clone_size: .
cdr3_length: 13
cdr3_aa: CASSQDAGYGYTF
cdr3_nt: TGTGCCAGCAGCCAAGATGCAGGGTATGGCTACACCTTC

d_call: TRBD1
v_call: TRBV5-4
j_call: TRBJ1-5
clone_size: once
cdr3_length: 16
cdr3_aa: CASSYAGQGADQPQHF
cdr3_nt: TGTGCCAGCAGCTACGCGGGACAGGGGGCAGATCAGCCCCAGCATTTT

d_call: TRBD2
v_call: TRBV7-9
j_call: TRBJ2-1
clone_size: .
cdr3_length: 17
cdr3_aa: CASSPILASSSYNEQFF
cdr3_nt: TGTGCCAGCAGCCCGATACTAGCGAGCAGCTCCTACAATGAGCAGTTCTTC

d_call: .
v_call: TRBV27
j_call: TRBJ2-7
clone_size: .
cdr3_length: 17
cdr3_aa: CASSLSSRPGFSYEQYF
cdr3_nt: TGTGCCAGCAGTTTATCTTCCCGCCCCGGGTTTTCCTACGAGCAGTACTTC

d_call: TRBD1
v_call: TRBV7-8
j_call: TRBJ1-2
clone_size: .
cdr3_length: 19
cdr3_aa: CASSFTAPGQDLLWYGYTF
cdr3_nt: TGTGCCAGCAGCTTTACCGCACCGGGACAGGATCTTTTATGGTATGGCTACACCTTC

d_call: .
v_call: TRBV10-1
j_call: TRBJ1-1
clone_size: .
cdr3_length: 14
cdr3_aa: CASSEEGVNTEAFF
cdr3_nt: TGCGCCAGCAGTGAGGAAGGGGTCAACACTGAAGCTTTCTTT

d_call: TRBD1
v_call: TRBV2
j_call: TRBJ2-6
clone_size: .
cdr3_length: 18
cdr3_aa: CASIPGQLMSSGANVLTF
cdr3_nt: TGTGCCAGTATCCCGGGACAGTTAATGAGCTCTGGGGCCAACGTCCTGACTTTC

d_call: .
v_call: TRBV5-5
j_call: TRBJ2-1
clone_size: .
cdr3_length: 14
cdr3_aa: CASSENRPTDEQFF
cdr3_nt: TGTGCCAGCAGCGAGAACAGACCCACCGATGAGCAGTTCTTC

d_call: .
v_call: TRBV27
j_call: TRBJ2-1
clone_size: .
cdr3_length: 15
cdr3_aa: CASSLRAGGYNEQFF
cdr3_nt: TGTGCCAGCAGTTTACGAGCAGGGGGGTACAATGAGCAGTTCTTC

d_call: .
v_call: TRBV5-1
j_call: TRBJ2-7
clone_size: few
cdr3_length: 14
cdr3_aa: CASSQAGGTYEQYF
cdr3_nt: TGCGCCAGCAGCCAGGCAGGGGGGACCTACGAGCAGTACTTC

d_call: TRBD1
v_call: TRBV15
j_call: TRBJ2-4
clone_size: .
cdr3_length: 21
cdr3_aa: CATSRGVGDRGVSGAKNIQYF
cdr3_nt: TGTGCCACCAGCAGAGGTGTGGGGGACAGGGGGGTGAGTGGTGCCAAAAACATTCAGTACTTC

d_call: TRBD2
v_call: TRBV7-8
j_call: TRBJ2-4
clone_size: once
cdr3_length: 16
cdr3_aa: CASSAKAGGIKNIQYF
cdr3_nt: TGTGCCAGCAGTGCCAAGGCGGGAGGCATCAAAAACATTCAGTACTTC

d_call: .
v_call: TRBV4-2
j_call: TRBJ1-5
clone_size: few
cdr3_length: 14
cdr3_aa: CASSQDRGATPQHF
cdr3_nt: TGTGCCAGCAGCCAAGATCGGGGGGCGACGCCCCAGCATTTT

d_call: .
v_call: TRBV7-9
j_call: TRBJ1-1
clone_size: .
cdr3_length: 13
cdr3_aa: CASTFGERTEAFF
cdr3_nt: TGTGCCAGCACCTTCGGGGAGAGGACTGAAGCTTTCTTT

d_call: .
v_call: TRBV4-2
j_call: TRBJ1-4
clone_size: .
cdr3_length: 13
cdr3_aa: CASSQDTGLKLFF
cdr3_nt: TGTGCCAGCAGCCAAGATACAGGGTTGAAACTGTTTTTT

d_call: TRBD1
v_call: TRBV28
j_call: TRBJ1-1
clone_size: .
cdr3_length: 13
cdr3_aa: CASRPGGNTEAFF
cdr3_nt: TGTGCCAGCAGGCCAGGGGGCAACACTGAAGCTTTCTTT